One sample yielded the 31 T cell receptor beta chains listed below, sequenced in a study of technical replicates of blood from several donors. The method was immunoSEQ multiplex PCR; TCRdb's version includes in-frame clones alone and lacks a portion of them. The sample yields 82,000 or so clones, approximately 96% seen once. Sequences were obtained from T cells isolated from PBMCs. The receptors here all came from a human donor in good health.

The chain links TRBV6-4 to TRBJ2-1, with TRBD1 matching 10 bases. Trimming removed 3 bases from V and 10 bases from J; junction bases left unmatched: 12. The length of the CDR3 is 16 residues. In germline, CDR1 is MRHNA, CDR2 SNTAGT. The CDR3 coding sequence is TGTGCCAGCAGTGAGGAAAAGGGACAGGGGTCGTGGGAGCAGTTCTTC. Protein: CASSEEKGQGSWEQFF.

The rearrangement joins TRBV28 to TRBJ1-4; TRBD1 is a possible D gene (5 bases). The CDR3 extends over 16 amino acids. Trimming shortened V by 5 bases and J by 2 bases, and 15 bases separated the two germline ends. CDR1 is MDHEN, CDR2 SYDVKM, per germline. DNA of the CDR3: TGTGCCAGCAGTCACGACAGCCGAGTCACTAATGAAAAACTGTTTTTT. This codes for CASSHDSRVTNEKLFF.

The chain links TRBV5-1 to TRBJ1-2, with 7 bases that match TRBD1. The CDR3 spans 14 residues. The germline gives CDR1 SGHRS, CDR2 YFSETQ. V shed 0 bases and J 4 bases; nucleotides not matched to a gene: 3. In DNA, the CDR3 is TGCGCCAGCAGCTTGGTAGGGGGCGGCTATGGCTACACCTTC. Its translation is CASSLVGGGYGYTF.

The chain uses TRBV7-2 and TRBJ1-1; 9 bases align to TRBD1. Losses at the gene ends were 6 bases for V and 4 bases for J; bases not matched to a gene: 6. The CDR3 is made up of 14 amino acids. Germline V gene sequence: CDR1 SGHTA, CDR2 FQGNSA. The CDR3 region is CASRLNRGPTEAFF. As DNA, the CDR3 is TGTGCCAGCAGACTAAACAGGGGGCCCACTGAAGCTTTCTTT.

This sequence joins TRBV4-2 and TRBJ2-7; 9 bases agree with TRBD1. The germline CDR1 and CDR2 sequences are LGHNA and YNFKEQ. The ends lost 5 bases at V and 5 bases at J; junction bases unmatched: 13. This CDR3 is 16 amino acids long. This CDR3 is CASSSGTGPRWDEQYF. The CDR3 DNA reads TGTGCCAGCAGCTCCGGGACAGGGCCTCGGTGGGACGAGCAGTACTTC.

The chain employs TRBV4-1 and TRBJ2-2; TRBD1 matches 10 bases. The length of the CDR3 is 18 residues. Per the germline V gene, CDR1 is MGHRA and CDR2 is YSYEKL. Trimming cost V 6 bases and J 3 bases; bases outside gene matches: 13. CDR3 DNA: TGCGCCAGCAGTCCAAAATTTTCGGGACAGGGGTACACCGGGGAGCTGTTTTTT. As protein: CASSPKFSGQGYTGELFF.

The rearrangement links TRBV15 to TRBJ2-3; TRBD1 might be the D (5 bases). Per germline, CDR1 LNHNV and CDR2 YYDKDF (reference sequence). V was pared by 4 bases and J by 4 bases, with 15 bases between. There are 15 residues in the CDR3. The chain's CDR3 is CATSNSDIRPDTQYF. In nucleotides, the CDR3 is TGTGCCACCAGCAATTCGGACATCCGGCCAGATACGCAGTATTTT.

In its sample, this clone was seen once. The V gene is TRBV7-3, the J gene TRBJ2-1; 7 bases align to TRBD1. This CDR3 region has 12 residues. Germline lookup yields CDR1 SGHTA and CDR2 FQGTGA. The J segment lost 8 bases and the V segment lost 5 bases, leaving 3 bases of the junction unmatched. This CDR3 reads CASSLQGHEQFF. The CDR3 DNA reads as TGTGCCAGCAGCCTACAGGGGCATGAGCAGTTCTTC. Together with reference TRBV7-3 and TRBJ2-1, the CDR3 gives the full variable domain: GAGVSQTPSNKVTEKGKYVELRCDPISGHTALYWYRQSLGQGPEFLIYFQGTGAADDSGLPNDRFFAVRPEGSVSTLKIQRTERGDSAVYLCASSLQGHEQFFGPGTRLTVL.

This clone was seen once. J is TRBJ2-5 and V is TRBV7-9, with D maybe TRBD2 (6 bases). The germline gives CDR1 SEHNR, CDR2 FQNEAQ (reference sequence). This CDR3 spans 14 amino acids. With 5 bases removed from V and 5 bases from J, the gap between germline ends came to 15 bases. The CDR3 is CASSTRTGGETQYF. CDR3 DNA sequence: TGTGCCAGCAGCACTCGGACTGGAGGGGAGACCCAGTACTTC.

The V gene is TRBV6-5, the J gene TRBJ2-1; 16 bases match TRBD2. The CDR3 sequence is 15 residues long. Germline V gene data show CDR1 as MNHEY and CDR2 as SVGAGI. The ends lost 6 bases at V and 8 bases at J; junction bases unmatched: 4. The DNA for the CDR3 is TGTGCCAGCAGGTTGGGACTAGCGGGAGGGCATGAGCAGTTCTTC. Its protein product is CASRLGLAGGHEQFF.

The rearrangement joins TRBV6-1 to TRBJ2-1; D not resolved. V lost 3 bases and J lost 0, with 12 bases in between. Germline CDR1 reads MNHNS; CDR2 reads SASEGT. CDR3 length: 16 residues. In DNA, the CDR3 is TGTGCCAGCAGTGAGATGACTTTTAACTCCTACAATGAGCAGTTCTTC. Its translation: CASSEMTFNSYNEQFF.

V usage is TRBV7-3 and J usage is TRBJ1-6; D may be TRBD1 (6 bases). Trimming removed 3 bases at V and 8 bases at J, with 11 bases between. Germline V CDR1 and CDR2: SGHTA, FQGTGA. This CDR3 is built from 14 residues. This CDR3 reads CASSLTGVDSPLHF. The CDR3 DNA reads TGTGCCAGCAGCTTGACAGGAGTCGATTCACCCCTCCACTTT.

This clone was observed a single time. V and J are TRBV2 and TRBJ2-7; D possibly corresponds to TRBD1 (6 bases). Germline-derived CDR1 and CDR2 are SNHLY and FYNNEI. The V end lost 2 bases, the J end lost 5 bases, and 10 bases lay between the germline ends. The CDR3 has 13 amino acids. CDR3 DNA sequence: TGTGCCAGCAGTGAACAGGGGCGGGACGAGCAGTACTTC. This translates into CASSEQGRDEQYF.

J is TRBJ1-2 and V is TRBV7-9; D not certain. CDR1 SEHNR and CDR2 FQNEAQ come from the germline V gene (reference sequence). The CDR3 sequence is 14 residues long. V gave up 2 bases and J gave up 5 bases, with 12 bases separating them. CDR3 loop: CASSLIVLWYGYTF. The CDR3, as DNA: TGTGCCAGCAGCTTAATAGTTCTGTGGTATGGCTACACCTTC. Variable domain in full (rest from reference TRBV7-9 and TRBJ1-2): DTGVSQNPRHKITKRGQNVTFRCDPISEHNRLYWYRQTLGQGPEFLTYFQNEAQLEKSRLLSDRFSAERPKGSFSTLEIQRTEQGDSAMYLCASSLIVLWYGYTFGSGTRLTVV.

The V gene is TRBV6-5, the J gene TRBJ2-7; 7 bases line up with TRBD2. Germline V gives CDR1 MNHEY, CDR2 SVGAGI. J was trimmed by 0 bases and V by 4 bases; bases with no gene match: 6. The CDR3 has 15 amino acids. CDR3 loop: CASSLSGISSYEQYF. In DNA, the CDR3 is TGTGCCAGCAGTTTGAGCGGGATAAGCTCCTACGAGCAGTACTTC.

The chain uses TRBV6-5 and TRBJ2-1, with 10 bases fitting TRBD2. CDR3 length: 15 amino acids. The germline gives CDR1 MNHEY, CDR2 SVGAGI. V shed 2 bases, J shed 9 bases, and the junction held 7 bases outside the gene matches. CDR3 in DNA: TGTGCCAGCAGTTACGGCCTAGCGGGAGTTCGTGAGCAGTTCTTC. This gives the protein CASSYGLAGVREQFF.

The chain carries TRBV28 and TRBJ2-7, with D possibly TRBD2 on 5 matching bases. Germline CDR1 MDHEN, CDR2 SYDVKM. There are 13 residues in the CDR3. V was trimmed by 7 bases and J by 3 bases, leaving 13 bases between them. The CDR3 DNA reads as TGTGCCAGCATGGTGGCGGGCCACTACGAGCAGTACTTC. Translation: CASMVAGHYEQYF.

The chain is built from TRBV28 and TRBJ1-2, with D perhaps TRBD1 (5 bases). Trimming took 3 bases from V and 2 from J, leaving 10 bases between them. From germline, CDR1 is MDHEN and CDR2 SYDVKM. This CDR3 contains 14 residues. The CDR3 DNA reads TGTGCCAGCAGTTTTTCGGGGGGGAACTATGGCTACACCTTC. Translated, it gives CASSFSGGNYGYTF.

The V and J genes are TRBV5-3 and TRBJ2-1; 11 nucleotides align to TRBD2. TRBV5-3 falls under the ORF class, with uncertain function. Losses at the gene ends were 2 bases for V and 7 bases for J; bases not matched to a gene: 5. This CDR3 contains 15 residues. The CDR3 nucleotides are TGTGCCAGAAGCTTTGGACTAGCGGGTCTGAATGAGCAGTTCTTC. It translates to CARSFGLAGLNEQFF.

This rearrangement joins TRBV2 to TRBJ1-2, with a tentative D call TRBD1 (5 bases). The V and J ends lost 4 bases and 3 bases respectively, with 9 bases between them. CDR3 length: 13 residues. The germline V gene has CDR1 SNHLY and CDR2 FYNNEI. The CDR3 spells CASSGGEYYGYTF. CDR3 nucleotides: TGTGCCAGCAGTGGGGGGGAGTACTATGGCTACACCTTC.

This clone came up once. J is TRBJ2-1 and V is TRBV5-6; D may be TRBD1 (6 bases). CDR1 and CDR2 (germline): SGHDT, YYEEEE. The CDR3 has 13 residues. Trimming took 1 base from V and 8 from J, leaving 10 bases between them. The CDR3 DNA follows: TGTGCCAGCAGCTTGCAACCAGGGGATGAGCAGTTCTTC. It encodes CASSLQPGDEQFF.

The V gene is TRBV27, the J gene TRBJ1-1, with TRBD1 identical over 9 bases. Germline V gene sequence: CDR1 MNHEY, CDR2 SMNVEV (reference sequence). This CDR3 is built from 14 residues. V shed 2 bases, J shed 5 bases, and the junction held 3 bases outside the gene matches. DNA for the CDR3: TGTGCCAGCAGTTTAGGACAGGGGCGAACTGAAGCTTTCTTT. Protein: CASSLGQGRTEAFF.

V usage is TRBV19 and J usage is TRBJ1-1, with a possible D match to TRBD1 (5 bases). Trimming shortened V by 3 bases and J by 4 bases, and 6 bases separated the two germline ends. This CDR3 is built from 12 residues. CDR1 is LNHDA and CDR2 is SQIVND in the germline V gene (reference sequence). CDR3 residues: CASSIRGTEAFF. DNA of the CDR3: TGTGCCAGTAGTATTAGGGGCACTGAAGCTTTCTTT.

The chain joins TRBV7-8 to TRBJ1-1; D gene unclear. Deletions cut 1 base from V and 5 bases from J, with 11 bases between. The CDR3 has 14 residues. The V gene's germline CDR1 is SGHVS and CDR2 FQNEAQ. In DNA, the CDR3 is TGTGCCAGCAGCTTAGAGGGAGGGCGGACTGAAGCTTTCTTT. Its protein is CASSLEGGRTEAFF.

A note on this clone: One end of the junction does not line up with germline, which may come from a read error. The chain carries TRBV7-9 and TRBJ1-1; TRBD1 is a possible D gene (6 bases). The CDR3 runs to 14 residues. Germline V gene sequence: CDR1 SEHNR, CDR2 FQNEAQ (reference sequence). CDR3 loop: CASSLDRMNTEAFF. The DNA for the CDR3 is TGTGCCAGCAGTTTAGACAGGATGAACACTGAAGCTTTCTTT.

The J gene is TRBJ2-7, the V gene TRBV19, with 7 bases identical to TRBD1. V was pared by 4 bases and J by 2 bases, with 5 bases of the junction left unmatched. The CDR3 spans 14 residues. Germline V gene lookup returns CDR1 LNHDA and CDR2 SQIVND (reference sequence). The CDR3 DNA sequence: TGTGCCAGTAGTACTCAAACAGGGGCCTACGAGCAGTACTTC. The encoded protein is CASSTQTGAYEQYF.

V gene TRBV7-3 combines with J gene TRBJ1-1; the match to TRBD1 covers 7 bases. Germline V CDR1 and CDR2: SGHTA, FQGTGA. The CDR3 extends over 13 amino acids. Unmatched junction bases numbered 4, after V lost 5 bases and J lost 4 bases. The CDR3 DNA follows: TGTGCCAGCAGCAAAACAGGGGCCACTGAAGCTTTCTTT. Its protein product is CASSKTGATEAFF.

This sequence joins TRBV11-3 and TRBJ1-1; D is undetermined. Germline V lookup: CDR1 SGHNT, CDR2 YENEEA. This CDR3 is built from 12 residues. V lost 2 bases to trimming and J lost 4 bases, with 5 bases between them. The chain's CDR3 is CASSLLSTEAFF. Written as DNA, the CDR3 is TGTGCCAGCAGCTTATTGAGCACTGAAGCTTTCTTT.

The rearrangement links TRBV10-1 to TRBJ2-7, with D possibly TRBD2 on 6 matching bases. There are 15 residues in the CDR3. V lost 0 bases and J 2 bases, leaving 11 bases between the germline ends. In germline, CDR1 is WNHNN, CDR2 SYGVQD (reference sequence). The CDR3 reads CASSESGTPTYEQYF. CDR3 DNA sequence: TGCGCCAGCAGTGAGTCGGGGACTCCTACCTACGAGCAGTACTTC.

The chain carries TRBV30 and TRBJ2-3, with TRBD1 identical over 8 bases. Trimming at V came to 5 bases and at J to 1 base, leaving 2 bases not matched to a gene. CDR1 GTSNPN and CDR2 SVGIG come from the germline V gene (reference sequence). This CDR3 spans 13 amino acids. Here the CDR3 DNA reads TGTGCCTGGGCGACAGGGGGCACAGATACGCAGTATTTT. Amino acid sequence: CAWATGGTDTQYF.

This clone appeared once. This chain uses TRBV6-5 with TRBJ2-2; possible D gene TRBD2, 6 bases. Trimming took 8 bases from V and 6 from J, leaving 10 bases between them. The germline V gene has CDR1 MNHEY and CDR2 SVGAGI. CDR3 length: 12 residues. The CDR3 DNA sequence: TGTGCCAGCTATGGAGGGCCCGGGGAGCTGTTTTTT. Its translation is CASYGGPGELFF.